This T cell receptor beta chain was profiled in a study of radiotherapy plus CTLA-4 blockade in lung cancer. Whole-study context: Disease control was seen in approximately 30% of patients, objective responses in 15% to 20%. Findings and caveats of the study: Blood TCR clones of tumor origin expanded after radiotherapy plus ipilimumab. Early blood T cell clone dynamics, with interferon-beta, were reported to best predict response.

This clone is labeled as medium-sized. No antigen is known for it. Libraries were prepared by immunoSEQ multiplex PCR; TCRdb keeps only in-frame clonotypes and omits some of them. The sample has roughly 45,000 clones; roughly 60% are singletons. Patients had chemo-refractory metastatic non-small-cell lung cancer and received focal radiation plus CTLA-4 blockade that used ipilimumab. Between the trimmed V and J ends, which lost 2 bases and 6 bases, there was a span of 11 bases. This CDR3 contains 13 residues. CDR1 and CDR2 (germline): MNHEY, SMNVEV (reference sequence). The clonotype comes from a human donor with non-small cell lung cancer who had a partial response to radiotherapy plus ipilimumab. Specimen: peripheral blood, collected from a patient treated with radiotherapy plus ipilimumab. This chain uses TRBV27 with TRBJ2-7, with D possibly matching TRBD1 (6 bases). CDR3 sequence: CASSLVRGSEQYF. CDR3 bases: TGTGCCAGCAGTTTAGTGAGGGGGAGCGAGCAGTACTTC.